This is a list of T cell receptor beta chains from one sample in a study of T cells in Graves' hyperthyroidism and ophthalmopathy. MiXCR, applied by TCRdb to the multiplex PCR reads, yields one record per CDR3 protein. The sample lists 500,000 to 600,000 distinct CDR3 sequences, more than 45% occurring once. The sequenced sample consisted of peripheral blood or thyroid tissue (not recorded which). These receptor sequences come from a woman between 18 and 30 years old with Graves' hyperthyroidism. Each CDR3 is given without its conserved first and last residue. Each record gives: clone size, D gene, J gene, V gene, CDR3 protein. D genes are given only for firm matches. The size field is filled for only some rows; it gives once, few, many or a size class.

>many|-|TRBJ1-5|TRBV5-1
ASRRSSNQPQH
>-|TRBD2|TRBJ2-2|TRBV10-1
ASSPTSGTANTGELF
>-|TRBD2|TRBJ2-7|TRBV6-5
ASSRREAHEQY
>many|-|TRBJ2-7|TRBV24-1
ATSDGRGDEQY
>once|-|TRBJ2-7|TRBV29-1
SVGKKMSYEQY
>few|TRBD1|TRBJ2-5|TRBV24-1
ATSDDRGETQY
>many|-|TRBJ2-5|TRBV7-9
ASSPQGTRETQY
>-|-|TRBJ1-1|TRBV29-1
SVSSQDFNTEAF
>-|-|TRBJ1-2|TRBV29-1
RERSDWETYGYT
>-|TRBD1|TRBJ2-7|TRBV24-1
ATSDPGQPYGQY
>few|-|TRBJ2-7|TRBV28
ASSTRGDSSYEQY
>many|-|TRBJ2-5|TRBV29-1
SVERGAIQETQY
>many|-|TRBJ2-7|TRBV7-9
ASSGGGGVEQY
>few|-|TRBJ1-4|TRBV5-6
ASSRRTPSTNEKLF
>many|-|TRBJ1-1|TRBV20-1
SERGHLNTEAF
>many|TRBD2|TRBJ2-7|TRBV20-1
SARVHGLAGGPYSYEQY
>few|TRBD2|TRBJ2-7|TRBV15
ATSRDLAGTFYEQY
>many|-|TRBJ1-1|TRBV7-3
ASSVRGAQAEAF
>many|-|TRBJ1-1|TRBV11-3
ASTEGRGRTEAF
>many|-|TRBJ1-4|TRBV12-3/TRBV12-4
ASSLRQPNEKLF
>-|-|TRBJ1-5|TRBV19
ASTSDRDNQPQH
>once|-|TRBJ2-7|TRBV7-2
ASGRDEQY
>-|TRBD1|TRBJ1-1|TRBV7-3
ASSSTQGNSEAF
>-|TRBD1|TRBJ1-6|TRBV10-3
AIRMGQGNYNSPLH
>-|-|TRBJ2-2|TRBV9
ASSVLGDGNTGELF
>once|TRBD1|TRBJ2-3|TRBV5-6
ANSFRGNTDTQY